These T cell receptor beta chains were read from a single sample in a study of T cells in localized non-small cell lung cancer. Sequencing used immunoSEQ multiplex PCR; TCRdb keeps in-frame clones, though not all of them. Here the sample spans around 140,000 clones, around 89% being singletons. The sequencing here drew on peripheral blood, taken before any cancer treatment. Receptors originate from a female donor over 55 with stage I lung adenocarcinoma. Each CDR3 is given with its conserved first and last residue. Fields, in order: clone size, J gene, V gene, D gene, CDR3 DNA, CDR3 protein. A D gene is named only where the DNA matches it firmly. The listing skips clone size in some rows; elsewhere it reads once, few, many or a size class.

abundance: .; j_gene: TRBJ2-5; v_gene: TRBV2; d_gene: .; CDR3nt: TGTGCCAGCAGCCTAGGCCCCCCCCAAGAGACCCAGTACTTC; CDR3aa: CASSLGPPQETQYF
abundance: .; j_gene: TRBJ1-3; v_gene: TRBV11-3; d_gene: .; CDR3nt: TGTGCCAGCAGCCACAGAGGGACGGTTGGAAACACCATATATTTT; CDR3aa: CASSHRGTVGNTIYF
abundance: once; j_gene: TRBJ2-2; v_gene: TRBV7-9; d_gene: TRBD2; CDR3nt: TGTGCCAGCAGCTTATCCCTAGCGGGAGCAGGGGAGCTGTTTTTT; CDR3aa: CASSLSLAGAGELFF
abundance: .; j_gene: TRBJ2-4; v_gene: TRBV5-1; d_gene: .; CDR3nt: TGCGCCAGCAGTAACGTTGAGCCCCGGGGGGCCAAAAACATTCAGTACTTC; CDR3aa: CASSNVEPRGAKNIQYF
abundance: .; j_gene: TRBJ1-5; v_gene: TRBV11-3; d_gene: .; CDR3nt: TGTGCCAGCAGCCCAACAGGAAGCCCACCAAATAGCAATCAGCCCCAGCATTTT; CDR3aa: CASSPTGSPPNSNQPQHF
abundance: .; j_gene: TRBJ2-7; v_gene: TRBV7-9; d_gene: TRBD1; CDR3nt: TGTGCCAGCAGCCTGGGACAGGGGGCCTACGAGCAGTACTTC; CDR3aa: CASSLGQGAYEQYF
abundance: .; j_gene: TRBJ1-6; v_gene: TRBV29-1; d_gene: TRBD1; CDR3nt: TGCAGCGCTCGAGACAGGGCCGATTCACCCCTCCACTTT; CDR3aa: CSARDRADSPLHF
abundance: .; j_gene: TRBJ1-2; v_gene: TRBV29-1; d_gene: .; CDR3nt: TGCAGCGTTGACTTGTGGACTAGGGGCTACACCTTC; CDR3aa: CSVDLWTRGYTF
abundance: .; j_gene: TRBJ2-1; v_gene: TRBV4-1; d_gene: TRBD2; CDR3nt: TGCGCCAGCAGCCAAGATCGGGGGACTAGCAATGAGCAGTTCTTC; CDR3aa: CASSQDRGTSNEQFF
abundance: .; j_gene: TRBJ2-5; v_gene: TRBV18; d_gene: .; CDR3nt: TGTGCCAGCTCACCAAACAGGGCTCCAGAGACCCAGTACTTC; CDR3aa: CASSPNRAPETQYF
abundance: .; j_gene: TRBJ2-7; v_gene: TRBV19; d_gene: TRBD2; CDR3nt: TGTGCCAGTAGTATTTTGGCAGCGACTAGCGTGGAGCAGTACTTC; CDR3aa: CASSILAATSVEQYF
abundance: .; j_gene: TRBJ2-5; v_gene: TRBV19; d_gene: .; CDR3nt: TGTGCCAGTAGTAGGCCAACAGGAGAGGGGTACCAAGAGACCCAGTACTTC; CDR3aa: CASSRPTGEGYQETQYF
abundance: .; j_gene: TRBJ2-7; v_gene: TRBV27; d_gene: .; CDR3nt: TGTGCCAGCAAGTCATCGGGTAGGGCCGGCTACGAGCAGTACTTC; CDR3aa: CASKSSGRAGYEQYF
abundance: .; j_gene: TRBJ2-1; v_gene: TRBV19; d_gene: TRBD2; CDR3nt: TGTGCCAGTAGTATGAGGGGGCCCCAACAAACCCCCGGGACTAGCGAGTACAATGAGCAGTTCTTC; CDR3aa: CASSMRGPQQTPGTSEYNEQFF
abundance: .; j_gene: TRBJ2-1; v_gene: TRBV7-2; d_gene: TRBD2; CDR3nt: TGTGCCAGCAGCCCCCCAGAATACGGGGGGAGCTACAATGAGCAGTTCTTC; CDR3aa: CASSPPEYGGSYNEQFF